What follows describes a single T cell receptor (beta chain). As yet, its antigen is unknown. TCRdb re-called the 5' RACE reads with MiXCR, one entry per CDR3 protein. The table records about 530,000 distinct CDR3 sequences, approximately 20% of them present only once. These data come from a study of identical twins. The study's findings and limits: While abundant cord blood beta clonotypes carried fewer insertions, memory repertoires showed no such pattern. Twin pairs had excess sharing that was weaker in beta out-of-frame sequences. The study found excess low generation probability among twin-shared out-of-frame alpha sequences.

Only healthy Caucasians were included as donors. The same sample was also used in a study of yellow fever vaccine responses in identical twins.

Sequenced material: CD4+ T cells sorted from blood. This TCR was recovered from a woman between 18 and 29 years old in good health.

CDR3 residues: CSAVRRSTDTQYF. The CDR3 DNA reads TGCAGTGCTGTTAGGAGAAGCACAGATACGCAGTATTTT. The rearrangement joins TRBV20-1 to TRBJ2-3; D gene uncertain. V dropped 5 bases and J dropped 0 bases, with 9 bases sitting between them. CDR3 length: 13 amino acids. From germline, CDR1 is DFQATT and CDR2 SNEGSKA (reference sequence).